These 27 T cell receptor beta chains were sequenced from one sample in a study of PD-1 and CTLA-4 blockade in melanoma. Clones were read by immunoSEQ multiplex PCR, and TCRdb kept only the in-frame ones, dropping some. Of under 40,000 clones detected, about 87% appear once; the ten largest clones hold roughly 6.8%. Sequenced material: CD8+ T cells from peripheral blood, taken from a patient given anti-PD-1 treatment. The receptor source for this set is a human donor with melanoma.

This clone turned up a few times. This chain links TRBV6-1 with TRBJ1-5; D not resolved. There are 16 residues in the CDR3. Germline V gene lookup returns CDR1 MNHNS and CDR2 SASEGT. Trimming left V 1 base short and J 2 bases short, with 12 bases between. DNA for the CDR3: TGTGCCAGCAGTGAAGGGCACCTCGGAGGCAATCAGCCCCAGCATTTT. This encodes CASSEGHLGGNQPQHF.

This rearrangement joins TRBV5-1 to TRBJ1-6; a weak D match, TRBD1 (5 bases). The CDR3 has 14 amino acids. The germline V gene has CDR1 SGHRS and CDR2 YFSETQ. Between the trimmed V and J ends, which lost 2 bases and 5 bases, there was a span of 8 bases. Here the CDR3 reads CASSLGRDNSPLHF. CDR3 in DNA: TGCGCCAGCAGCTTAGGCAGGGATAATTCACCCCTCCACTTT. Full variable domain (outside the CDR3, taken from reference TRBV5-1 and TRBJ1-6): KAGVTQTPRYLIKTRGQQVTLSCSPISGHRSVSWYQQTPGQGLQFLFEYFSETQRNKGNFPGRFSGRQFSNSRSEMNVSTLELGDSALYLCASSLGRDNSPLHFGNGTRLTVT.

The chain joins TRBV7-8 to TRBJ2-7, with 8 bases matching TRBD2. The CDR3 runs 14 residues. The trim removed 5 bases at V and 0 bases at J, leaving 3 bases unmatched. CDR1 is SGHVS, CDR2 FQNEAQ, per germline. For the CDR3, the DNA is TGTGCCAGCAGCCCTAGCGGGCACTCCTACGAGCAGTACTTC. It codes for CASSPSGHSYEQYF.

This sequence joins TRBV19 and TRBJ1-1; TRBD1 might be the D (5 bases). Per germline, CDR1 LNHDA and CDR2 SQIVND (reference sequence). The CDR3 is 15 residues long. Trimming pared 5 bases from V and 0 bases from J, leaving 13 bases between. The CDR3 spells CASSSLDSLNTEAFF. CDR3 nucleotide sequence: TGTGCCAGTAGTTCCTTAGACAGTCTGAACACTGAAGCTTTCTTT.

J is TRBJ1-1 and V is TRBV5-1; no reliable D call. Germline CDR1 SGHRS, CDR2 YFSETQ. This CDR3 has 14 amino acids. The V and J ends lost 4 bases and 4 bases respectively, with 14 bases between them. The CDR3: CASSTQSTTTEAFF. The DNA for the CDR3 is TGCGCCAGCAGCACCCAATCGACAACCACTGAAGCTTTCTTT.

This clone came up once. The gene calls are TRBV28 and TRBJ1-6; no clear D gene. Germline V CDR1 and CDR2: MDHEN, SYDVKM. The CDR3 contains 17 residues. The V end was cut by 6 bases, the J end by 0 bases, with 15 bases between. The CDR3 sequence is CASRPDAESSYNSPLHF. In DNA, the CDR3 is TGTGCCAGCAGGCCGGACGCCGAAAGCTCCTATAATTCACCCCTCCACTTT.

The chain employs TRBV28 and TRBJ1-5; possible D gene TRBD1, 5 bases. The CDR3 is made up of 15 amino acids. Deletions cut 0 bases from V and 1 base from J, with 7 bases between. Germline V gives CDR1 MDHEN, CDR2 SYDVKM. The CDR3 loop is CASSLWGDSNQPQHF. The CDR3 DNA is TGTGCCAGCAGTTTATGGGGGGACAGCAATCAGCCCCAGCATTTT. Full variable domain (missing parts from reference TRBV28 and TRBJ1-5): DVKVTQSSRYLVKRTGEKVFLECVQDMDHENMFWYRQDPGLGLRLIYFSYDVKMKEKGDIPEGYSVSREKKERFSLILESASTNQTSMYLCASSLWGDSNQPQHFGDGTRLSIL.

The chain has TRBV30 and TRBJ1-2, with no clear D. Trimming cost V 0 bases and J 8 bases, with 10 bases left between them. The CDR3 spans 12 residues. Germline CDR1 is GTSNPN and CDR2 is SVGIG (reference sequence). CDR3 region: CAWSVRIGGYTF. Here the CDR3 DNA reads TGTGCCTGGAGTGTTCGAATAGGGGGCTACACCTTC.

CDR3 amino acids: CASSPLLAGAGELFF. The CDR3 region has the DNA TGTGCCAGCAGTCCATTACTAGCGGGGGCAGGGGAGCTGTTTTTT. The chain employs TRBV6-5 and TRBJ2-2; the match to TRBD2 covers 11 bases. Trimming cost V 5 bases and J 8 bases; bases outside gene matches: 7. CDR1 is MNHEY, CDR2 SVGAGI, per germline. This CDR3 spans 15 amino acids.

The CDR3 is CASSFGQSSTDTQYF. The CDR3 nucleotides read TGCGCCAGCAGCTTCGGTCAGTCTAGCACAGATACGCAGTATTTT. The chain combines TRBV5-1 with TRBJ2-3, with D hard to call. V dropped 2 bases and J dropped 0 bases, with 10 bases sitting between them. Germline CDR1 and CDR2: SGHRS and YFSETQ. The CDR3 runs 15 residues.

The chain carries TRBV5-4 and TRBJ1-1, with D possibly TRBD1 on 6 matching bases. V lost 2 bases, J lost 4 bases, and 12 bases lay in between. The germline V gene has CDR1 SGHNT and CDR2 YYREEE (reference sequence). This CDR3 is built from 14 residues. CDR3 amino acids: CASSFGGVSTEAFF. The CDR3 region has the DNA TGTGCCAGCAGCTTCGGGGGCGTGAGCACTGAAGCTTTCTTT.

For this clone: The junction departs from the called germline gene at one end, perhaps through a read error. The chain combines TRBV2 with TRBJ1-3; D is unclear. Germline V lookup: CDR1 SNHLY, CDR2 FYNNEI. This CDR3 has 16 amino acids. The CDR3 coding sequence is TGTGCCAGCAGCGAAGGACTGGGAGCGACTGGAAACACCATATATTTT. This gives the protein CASSEGLGATGNTIYF.

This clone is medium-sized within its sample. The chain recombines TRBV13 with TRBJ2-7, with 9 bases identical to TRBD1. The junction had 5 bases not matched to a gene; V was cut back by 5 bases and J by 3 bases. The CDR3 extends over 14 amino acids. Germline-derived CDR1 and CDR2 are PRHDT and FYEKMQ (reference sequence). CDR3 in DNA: TGTGCCAGCAGCCCGGGACAGGGTAGCTACGAGCAGTACTTC. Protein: CASSPGQGSYEQYF.

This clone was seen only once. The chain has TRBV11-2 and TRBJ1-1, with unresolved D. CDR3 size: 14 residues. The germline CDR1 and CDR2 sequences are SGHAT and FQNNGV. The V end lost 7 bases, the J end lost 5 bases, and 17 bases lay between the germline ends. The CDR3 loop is CASTPGLEGTEAFF. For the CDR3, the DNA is TGTGCCAGCACACCGGGGTTAGAGGGAACTGAAGCTTTCTTT.

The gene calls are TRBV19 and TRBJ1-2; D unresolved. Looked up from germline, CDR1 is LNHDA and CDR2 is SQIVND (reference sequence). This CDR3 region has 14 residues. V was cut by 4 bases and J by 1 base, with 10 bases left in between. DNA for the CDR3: TGTGCCAGTAGTACCCTGACTGGTAACTATGGCTACACCTTC. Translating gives CASSTLTGNYGYTF.

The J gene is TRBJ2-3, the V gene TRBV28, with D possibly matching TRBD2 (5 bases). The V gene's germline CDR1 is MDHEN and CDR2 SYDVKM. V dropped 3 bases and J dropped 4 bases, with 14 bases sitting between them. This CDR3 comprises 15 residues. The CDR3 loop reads CASSLELEDADTQYF. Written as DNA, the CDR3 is TGTGCCAGCAGTTTGGAACTAGAGGATGCAGATACGCAGTATTTT.

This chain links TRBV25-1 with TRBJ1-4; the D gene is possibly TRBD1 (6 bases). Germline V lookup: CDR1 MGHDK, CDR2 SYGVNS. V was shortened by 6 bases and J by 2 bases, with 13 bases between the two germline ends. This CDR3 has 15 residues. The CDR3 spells CASRGAFVTNEKLFF. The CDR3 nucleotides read TGTGCCAGCAGGGGGGCCTTCGTGACTAATGAAAAACTGTTTTTT. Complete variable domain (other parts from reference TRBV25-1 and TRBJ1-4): EADIYQTPRYLVIGTGKKITLECSQTMGHDKMYWYQQDPGMELHLIHYSYGVNSTEKGDLSSESTVSRIRTEHFPLTLESARPSHTSQYLCASRGAFVTNEKLFFGSGTQLSVL.

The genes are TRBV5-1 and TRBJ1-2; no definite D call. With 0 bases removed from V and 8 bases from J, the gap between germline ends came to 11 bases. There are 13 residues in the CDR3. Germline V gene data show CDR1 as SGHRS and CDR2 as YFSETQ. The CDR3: CASSLGEMDGYTF. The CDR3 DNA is TGCGCCAGCAGCTTGGGGGAGATGGACGGCTACACCTTC.

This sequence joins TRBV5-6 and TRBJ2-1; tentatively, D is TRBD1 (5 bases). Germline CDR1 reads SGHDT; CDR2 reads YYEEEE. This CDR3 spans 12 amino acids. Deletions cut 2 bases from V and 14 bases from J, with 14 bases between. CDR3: CASSLGATLEFF. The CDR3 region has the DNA TGTGCCAGCAGCTTAGGGGCTACCCTTGAGTTCTTC.

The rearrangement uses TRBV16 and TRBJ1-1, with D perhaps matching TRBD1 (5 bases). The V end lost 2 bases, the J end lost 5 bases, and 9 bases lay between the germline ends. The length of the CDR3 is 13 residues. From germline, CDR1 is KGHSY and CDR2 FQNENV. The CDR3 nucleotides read TGTGCCAGCAGCCAAGGGGGAGGGACTGAAGCTTTCTTT. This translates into CASSQGGGTEAFF.

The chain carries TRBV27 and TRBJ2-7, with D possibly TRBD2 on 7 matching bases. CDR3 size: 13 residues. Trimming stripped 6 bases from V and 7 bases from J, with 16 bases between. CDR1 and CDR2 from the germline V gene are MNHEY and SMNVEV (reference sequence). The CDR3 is CASSSGGLGEQYF. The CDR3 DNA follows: TGTGCCAGCAGCTCGGGGGGCCTCGGGGAGCAGTACTTC.

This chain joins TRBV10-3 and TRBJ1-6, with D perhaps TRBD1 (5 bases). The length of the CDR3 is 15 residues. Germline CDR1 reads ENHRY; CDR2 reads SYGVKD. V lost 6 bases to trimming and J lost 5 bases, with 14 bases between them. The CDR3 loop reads CAIRGLGVNNSPLHF. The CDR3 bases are TGTGCCATCAGAGGCTTAGGGGTCAATAATTCACCCCTCCACTTT.

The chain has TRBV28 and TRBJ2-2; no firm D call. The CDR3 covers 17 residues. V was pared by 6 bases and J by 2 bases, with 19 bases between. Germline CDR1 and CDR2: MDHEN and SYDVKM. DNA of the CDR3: TGTGCCAGCAGCCCCGCCGGGCACCTGATAAACACCGGGGAGCTGTTTTTT. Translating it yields CASSPAGHLINTGELFF.

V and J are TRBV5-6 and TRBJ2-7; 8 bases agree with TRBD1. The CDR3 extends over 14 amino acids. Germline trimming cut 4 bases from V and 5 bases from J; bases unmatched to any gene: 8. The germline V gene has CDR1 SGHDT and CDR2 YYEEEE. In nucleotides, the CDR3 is TGTGCCAGCAGCCCCGGACAGGGTCTCCACGAGCAGTACTTC. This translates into CASSPGQGLHEQYF.

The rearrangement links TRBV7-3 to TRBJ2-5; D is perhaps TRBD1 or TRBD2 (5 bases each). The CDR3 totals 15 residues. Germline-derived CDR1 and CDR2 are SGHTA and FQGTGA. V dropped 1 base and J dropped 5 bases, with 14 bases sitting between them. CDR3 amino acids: CASSLNGGVWETQYF. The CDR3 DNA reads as TGTGCCAGCAGCTTAAATGGGGGAGTGTGGGAGACCCAGTACTTC.

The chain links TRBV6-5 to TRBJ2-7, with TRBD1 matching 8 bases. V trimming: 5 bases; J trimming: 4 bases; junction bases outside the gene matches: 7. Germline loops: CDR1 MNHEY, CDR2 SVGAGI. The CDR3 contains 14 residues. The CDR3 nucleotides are TGTGCCAGCAGTCCCAACAGGGGGAAATACGAGCAGTACTTC. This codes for CASSPNRGKYEQYF.

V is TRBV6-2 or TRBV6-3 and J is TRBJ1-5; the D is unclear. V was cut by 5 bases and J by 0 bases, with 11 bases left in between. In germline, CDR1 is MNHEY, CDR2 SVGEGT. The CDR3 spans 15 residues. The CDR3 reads CASSRGMDSNQPQHF. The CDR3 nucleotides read TGTGCCAGCAGTCGCGGGATGGATAGCAATCAGCCCCAGCATTTT.